The rows below give T cell receptor beta chains drawn from one sample of a study of control samples from healthy donors and cancer patients. Measured with immunoSEQ multiplex PCR; TCRdb has only the in-frame clones, and not every one. The sample has 90,000 to 110,000 clones; roughly 80% are singletons. The sequenced material came from blood. These receptors originate from a woman aged 50 to 65 in good health. CDR3s include the opening cysteine and the closing phenylalanine or tryptophan. D genes are given only for firm matches. The size entry is marked missing in some rows and otherwise reads once, few, many or a size class.

v_call	d_call	j_call	clone_size	cdr3_aa	cdr3_nt
TRBV7-8	TRBD2	TRBJ2-2	.	CASSLGLAEITGELFF	TGTGCCAGCAGCCTGGGACTAGCGGAAATCACCGGGGAGCTGTTTTTT
TRBV29-1	.	TRBJ2-1	.	CSAEEGAGNEQFF	TGCAGCGCGGAGGAGGGGGCGGGCAATGAGCAGTTCTTC
TRBV3-1/TRBV3-2	.	TRBJ2-7	.	CASSQFLLGMSSYEQYF	TGTGCCAGCAGCCAATTTCTTCTAGGGATGAGCTCCTACGAGCAGTACTTC
TRBV5-1	.	TRBJ1-1	.	CASSSTLGTRNTEAFF	TGCGCCAGCAGCAGTACACTCGGGACGAGAAACACTGAAGCTTTCTTT
TRBV5-8	TRBD1	TRBJ2-5	.	CASSSGQRYQETQYF	TGTGCCAGCAGCTCGGGACAGCGCTACCAAGAGACCCAGTACTTC
TRBV7-8	TRBD1	TRBJ2-2	.	CASSLFATGTGELFF	TGTGCCAGCAGCCTATTTGCGACAGGGACCGGGGAGCTGTTTTTT
TRBV28	.	TRBJ2-7	.	CASSFMGASYEQYF	TGTGCCAGCAGTTTCATGGGCGCCTCCTACGAGCAGTACTTC
TRBV27	.	TRBJ2-3	.	CASSLPTEGEDTQYF	TGTGCCAGCAGTTTGCCCACGGAGGGCGAAGATACGCAGTATTTT
TRBV6-2/TRBV6-3	.	TRBJ2-7	.	CASSYGQPYEQYF	TGTGCCAGCAGTTACGGGCAGCCCTACGAGCAGTACTTC
TRBV6-2/TRBV6-3	.	TRBJ2-1	.	CASSFNKYNEQFF	TGTGCCAGCAGTTTTAACAAATACAATGAGCAGTTCTTC
TRBV24-1	TRBD2	TRBJ2-7	.	CATSGTSVDEQYF	TGTGCCACCAGTGGGACTAGTGTGGACGAGCAGTACTTC
TRBV19	TRBD1	TRBJ1-1	.	CASQNTGATEAFF	TGTGCCAGTCAAAATACAGGGGCCACTGAAGCTTTCTTT
TRBV24-1	.	TRBJ2-1	.	CATSDGEQGGNEQFF	TGTGCCACCAGTGACGGTGAGCAGGGCGGCAATGAGCAGTTCTTC
TRBV6-5	.	TRBJ1-6	once	CASKALNSYNSPLHF	TGTGCCAGCAAAGCACTCAACTCCTATAATTCACCCCTCCACTTT
TRBV6-2/TRBV6-3	.	TRBJ1-1	few	CASSDRQDFPVRNTEAFF	TGTGCCAGCAGTGATAGACAGGATTTTCCCGTGCGGAACACTGAAGCTTTCTTT
TRBV5-4	TRBD1	TRBJ2-7	.	CASSLGTGQRAYEQYF	TGTGCCAGCAGCTTGGGGACAGGCCAAAGGGCCTACGAGCAGTACTTC
TRBV5-1	TRBD2	TRBJ2-3	.	CASSLVGGSDNTQYF	TGCGCCAGCAGCTTGGTCGGCGGGAGCGACAATACGCAGTATTTT
TRBV15	.	TRBJ1-5	once	CATSRDWGGHPQHF	TGTGCCACCAGCAGAGATTGGGGGGGTCATCCCCAGCATTTT
TRBV20-1	.	TRBJ1-2	.	CSAYSYGYTF	TGCAGTGCTTACAGCTATGGCTACACCTTC
TRBV19	.	TRBJ2-5	.	CASTADETQYF	TGTGCCAGTACAGCAGACGAGACCCAGTACTTC
TRBV20-1	.	TRBJ2-1	.	CSALRWDEQFF	TGCAGTGCTCTCCGCTGGGATGAGCAGTTCTTC